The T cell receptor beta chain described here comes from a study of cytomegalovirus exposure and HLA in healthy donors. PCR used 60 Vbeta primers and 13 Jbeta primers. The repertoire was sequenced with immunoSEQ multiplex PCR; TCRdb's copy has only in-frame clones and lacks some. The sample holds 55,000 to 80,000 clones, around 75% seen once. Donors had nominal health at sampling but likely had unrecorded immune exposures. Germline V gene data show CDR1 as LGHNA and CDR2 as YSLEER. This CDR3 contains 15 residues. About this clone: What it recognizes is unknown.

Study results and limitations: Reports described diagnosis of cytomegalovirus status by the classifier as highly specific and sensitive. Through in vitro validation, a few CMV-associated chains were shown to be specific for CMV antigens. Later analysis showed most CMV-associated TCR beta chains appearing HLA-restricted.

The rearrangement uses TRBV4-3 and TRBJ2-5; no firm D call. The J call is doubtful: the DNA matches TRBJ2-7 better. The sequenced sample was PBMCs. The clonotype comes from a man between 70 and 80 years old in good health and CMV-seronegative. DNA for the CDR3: TGCGCCAGCAGCCAAGATATGAGAAACTCCTACGAGCAGTACTTC. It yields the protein CASSQDMRNSYEQYF.